These T cell receptor beta chains were read from a single sample in a study of blood T cell repertoires in COVID-19. TCRdb's copy holds only in-frame clones and misses some; the assay was immunoSEQ multiplex PCR. Among about 180,000 clones, approximately 85% were seen once, and the ten largest hold 8% to 10%. Sequenced: PBMCs or T cells enriched from blood (not recorded which). The origin of the receptors is a woman aged 25 to 39 who had recovered from COVID-19. The conserved cysteine and the conserved F or W are not part of the CDR3 here. D genes are given only for firm matches. Some rows mark clone size as missing; the rest say once, few, many or name a class of expanded clone.

>TRBV6-5|TRBD2|11|.
ASGTSVQETQY
>TRBV29-1|TRBD1|12|.
SVRMRDRGYEQY
>TRBV14|TRBD1|9|.
ASSQGTGNT
>TRBV7-2|.|13|.
ASNSEGQRLYGYT
>TRBV7-8|TRBD2|16|.
ASSETSGRARYYNEQF
>TRBV2|.|12|once
ASSGVRYYNEQF
>TRBV5-1|.|13|.
ASSFQGRAKNIQY
>TRBV19|TRBD1|13|.
ASSSRGTGVNEQY
>TRBV3-1/TRBV3-2|TRBD2|16|.
ASSQGIFTSGRSNEQF
>TRBV6-1|.|13|.
ASSELYRRNTEAF
>TRBV30|TRBD1|12|.
ASRPGQRNYGYT
>TRBV7-2|TRBD1|13|.
ASSLNRGFSYEQY
>TRBV28|.|14|.
ASSYGSGEIHNEQF
>TRBV5-4|TRBD2|14|.
ASSLRGGSGPGELF
>TRBV6-6|.|12|.
ASSVDSYNSPLH
>TRBV13|.|15|few
ASIALAGPRFAGELF
>TRBV24-1|TRBD1|13|once
ATSSGQGWEETQY